The 30 T cell receptor beta chains listed next were all sequenced from one sample in a study of tumor-infiltrating lymphocytes in primary liver carcinoma. Blood RNA originated from unsorted whole blood, with germline DNA additionally extracted. A primer matching the constant region was used to make TCR beta cDNA from about 500 ng of total RNA. What produced the TCR beta libraries was three nested multiplex PCR rounds using slightly modified ARM-PCR. In the first two PCR rounds, TRBV1-TRBV30 forward primers were paired with a C-beta reverse primer, and each round lasted nine to ten cycles. MiXCR, applied by TCRdb to the multiplex PCR reads, yields one record per CDR3 protein. Here the sample spans a few hundred thousand distinct CDR3 sequences, roughly three fifths being singletons. The material sequenced was peripheral blood. The receptor source for this set is a woman younger than 45 with primary liver carcinoma and hepatitis B virus infection.

This clonotype was seen repeatedly, ten times or more. A junction end diverges from the germline sequence, so it may reflect a read error. The rearrangement uses TRBV30 and TRBJ2-1; 7 positions match TRBD2. CDR3 length: 13 amino acids. Germline V gene data show CDR1 as GTSNPN and CDR2 as SVGIG (reference sequence). CDR3 nucleotides: TGTGCCTGGAGTGTTAGCGGGCCGTTAAACCGAGTCTTC. It is translated as CAWSVSGPLNRVF.

The J gene is TRBJ2-1, the V gene TRBV11-2; 9 bases map to TRBD2. CDR3 length: 20 residues. The germline V gene has CDR1 SGHAT and CDR2 FQNNGV. With 5 bases clipped from V and 0 bases from J, the junction kept 17 bases outside the gene matches. This chain's CDR3 is CASSPQGLAGEKHSYNEQFF. The CDR3 region has the DNA TGTGCCAGCAGCCCCCAGGGATTAGCGGGAGAGAAACACTCCTACAATGAGCAGTTCTTC.

A note on this clonotype: Relative to the germline gene, one junction end is altered; a read error may explain this. The V and J genes are TRBV6-1 and TRBJ1-2; unclear D gene. The CDR3 extends over 12 amino acids. Germline values: CDR1 MNHNS, CDR2 SASEGT. The CDR3 loop reads CVSSESGDGYTF. As DNA, the CDR3 is TGTGTCAGCAGTGAATCAGGAGATGGCTACACCTTC.

The CDR3 spells CAVTGWNTGELFF. CDR3 coding DNA: TGTGCCGTGACAGGGTGGAACACCGGGGAGCTGTTTTTT. The V gene is TRBV12-3 or TRBV12-4, the J gene TRBJ2-2; TRBD1 aligns across 7 bases. This CDR3 spans 13 amino acids. V lost 11 bases and J lost 1; bases outside the gene matches: 4.

This clonotype was observed many times. The chain joins TRBV11-3 to TRBJ2-1, with 7 bases that match TRBD1. The CDR3 spans 14 residues. V was clipped by 5 bases and J by 3 bases; unmatched bases: 4. Per germline, CDR1 SGHNT and CDR2 YENEEA. The CDR3 sequence is CASSEGQYYNEQFF. CDR3 coding DNA: TGTGCCAGCAGCGAGGGACAGTACTACAATGAGCAGTTCTTC.

J is TRBJ1-5 and V is TRBV6-5; D possibly corresponds to TRBD1 (5 bases). Germline CDR1 MNHEY, CDR2 SVGAGI. Trimming left V 5 bases short and J 2 bases short, with 10 bases between. The CDR3 contains 14 residues. CDR3 sequence (DNA): TGTGCCAGCAGTCAGAGGGGAGGCAATCAGCCCCAGCATTTT. As protein: CASSQRGGNQPQHF.

The J gene is TRBJ2-5, the V gene TRBV5-4, with no clear D. V lost 4 bases, J lost 3 bases, and 13 bases lay in between. The length of the CDR3 is 14 residues. The V gene's germline CDR1 is SGHNT and CDR2 YYREEE (reference sequence). This CDR3 reads CASSGGVHEETQYF. CDR3 in DNA: TGTGCCAGCAGCGGTGGGGTGCATGAAGAGACCCAGTACTTC.

For the CDR3, the DNA is TGTGCCAGCAGCGTCGGACTGTTTGGGACTAGCGGATACACCGGGGAGCTGTTTTTT. Encoded protein: CASSVGLFGTSGYTGELFF. The V call is TRBV11-2, the J call TRBJ2-2, with TRBD2 matching 11 bases. The CDR3 loop spans 19 amino acids. After removal of 5 bases from V and 3 bases from J, the junction contained 14 bases not matched to a gene. Germline-derived CDR1 and CDR2 are SGHAT and FQNNGV.

Remarks on this clonotype: A much larger clone lies one base from this, so it may be a read error. V is TRBV12-3 or TRBV12-4 and J is TRBJ1-1, with unresolved D. This CDR3 is 14 amino acids long. CDR3 sequence: CASSFGLGNTGAFF. The CDR3, as DNA: TGTGCCAGCAGTTTCGGTCTGGGGAACACTGGAGCTTTCTTT.

This clonotype was counted only a few times. The chain carries TRBV5-5 and TRBJ1-2; D is undetermined. Per germline, CDR1 SGHKS and CDR2 YYEKEE (reference sequence). Trimming removed 4 bases at V and 2 bases at J, with 9 bases between. CDR3 length equals 13 residues. For the CDR3, the DNA is TGTGCCAGCAGCCCTGACGCGAACTATGGCTACACCTTC. It is translated as CASSPDANYGYTF.

The rearrangement uses TRBV12-5 and TRBJ1-5; no reliable D call. TRBJ2-3 matches the DNA end more closely, so the J call is doubtful. The CDR3 spans 17 residues. CDR1 LGHNT and CDR2 FRNRAP come from the germline V gene. The CDR3 nucleotides read TGTGCTAGTGGTTTGGTTGAGGCAGTGATTAGCAATCAGCCCCAGTATTTT. Amino acid sequence: CASGLVEAVISNQPQYF.

In regard to this clonotype: A much larger clonotype is one base distant, so this may be a read error. The chain employs TRBV6-1 and TRBJ1-5; D is unclear. The CDR3 totals 14 residues. Germline V gene data show CDR1 as MNHNS and CDR2 as SASEGT. The CDR3 region has the DNA TGTGTCAGCAAAGCAGAGTATAGCAATCAGCCCCAGCATTTT. It yields the protein CVSKAEYSNQPQHF.

This clonotype was seen only a few times. The CDR3, as DNA: TGCGCCAGCGGTCTGCCAGGGGAATACGAGCAGTACTTC. Protein sequence: CASGLPGEYEQYF. The chain joins TRBV10-2 to TRBJ2-7; TRBD1 might be the D (6 bases). CDR1 is WSHSY, CDR2 SAAADI, per germline. V lost 8 bases to trimming and J lost 4 bases, with 15 bases between them. CDR3 length: 13 amino acids.

About this clonotype: This clone may be a read error of a much larger clone one base away. The chain has TRBV6-6 and TRBJ2-1, with 7 bases lining up with TRBD2. Germline lookup yields CDR1 MNHNY and CDR2 SVGAGI (reference sequence). The V and J ends lost 11 bases and 0 bases, in that order; junction bases with no gene match: 7. The CDR3 is 14 amino acids. The CDR3 nucleotides read TGTGCCGGCAAACTAGCGAGCTCCTACAATGAGCAGTTCTTC. Encoded protein: CAGKLASSYNEQFF.

The J gene is TRBJ2-5, the V gene TRBV7-2, with a weak D call TRBD2 (7 bases). CDR3 length: 15 residues. V lost 5 bases and J lost 4, with 17 bases in between. Germline CDR1 is SGHTA and CDR2 is FQGNSA. The CDR3, as DNA: TGTGCCAGCAGCACGACTAGCTGGGGGCGAGAGACCCAGTACTTC. This sequence encodes CASSTTSWGRETQYF.

Only a few counts were recorded for this clonotype. The chain links TRBV12-3 or TRBV12-4 to TRBJ2-1; D gene unclear. The CDR3 sequence is 14 residues long. Trimming took 3 bases from V and 3 from J, leaving 9 bases between them. The DNA of the CDR3 is TGTGCCAGCAGTTTGGACCCAAACTACAATGAGCAGTTCTTC. Translating gives CASSLDPNYNEQFF.

This clonotype showed up just once. The chain joins TRBV11-2 to TRBJ1-6, with D unclear. The germline V gene has CDR1 SGHAT and CDR2 FQNNGV. Between the trimmed V and J ends, which lost 6 bases and 10 bases, there was a span of 19 bases. The CDR3 has 15 residues. CDR3 nucleotides: TGTGCCAGCAGGGACTCGCGGAGGGTCAGCTCACCCCTCCACTTT. Residues: CASRDSRRVSSPLHF.

There are many counts of this clonotype. The DNA of the CDR3 is TGCAGCGTTGGACAGGGGGCAGGTGGGGCCAACGTCCTGACTTTC. It yields the protein CSVGQGAGGANVLTF. The J gene is TRBJ2-6, the V gene TRBV29-1; 10 bases line up with TRBD1. The CDR3 has 15 residues. The J segment lost 3 bases and the V segment lost 4 bases, leaving 3 bases of the junction unmatched. Per germline, CDR1 SQVTM and CDR2 ANQGSEA.

The chain joins TRBV14 to TRBJ2-1, with D unresolved. Germline lookup yields CDR1 SGHDN and CDR2 FVKESK. This CDR3 is 16 amino acids long. The V gene lost 1 base and the J gene lost 2 bases, with 12 bases spanning the gap. CDR3 bases: TGTGCCAGCAGCCAAGTCCGTAGTGGGCCCTACAATGAGCAGTTCTTC. Its protein is CASSQVRSGPYNEQFF. The full variable domain, with the rest looked up from reference TRBV14 and TRBJ2-1, is EAGVTQFPSHSVIEKGQTVTLRCDPISGHDNLYWYRRVMGKEIKFLLHFVKESKQDESGMPNNRFLAERTGGTYSTLKVQPAELEDSGVYFCASSQVRSGPYNEQFFGPGTRLTVL.

This clonotype was detected many times. CDR3 sequence reads: CASSLSLAGAGYNEQFF. The CDR3 DNA is TGTGCCAGCAGCTTGTCTCTAGCGGGAGCGGGCTACAATGAGCAGTTCTTC. V gene TRBV5-6 combines with J gene TRBJ2-1; 10 nucleotides line up with TRBD2. This CDR3 is built from 17 residues. CDR1 and CDR2 (germline): SGHDT, YYEEEE. V lost 1 base and J lost 3; bases outside the gene matches: 7.

The rearrangement links TRBV6-1 to TRBJ2-4; tentative D call: TRBD2 (5 bases). V gave up 5 bases and J gave up 3 bases, with 14 bases separating them. The CDR3 loop spans 15 amino acids. Germline lookup yields CDR1 MNHNS and CDR2 SASEGT. The CDR3 DNA sequence: TGTGCCAGCAGTAGCCCGGGGTTAGACAAAAACATTCAGTACTTC. Translated, it gives CASSSPGLDKNIQYF.

This clonotype was counted only a few times. The genes are TRBV12-5 and TRBJ2-3; TRBD2 agrees at 13 bases. The germline V gene encodes CDR1 LGHNT and CDR2 FRNRAP. V dropped 6 bases and J dropped 4; count of bases not matched to a gene: 13. This CDR3 has 18 amino acids. CDR3 sequence: CASGQGLAGVGLADTQYF. CDR3 in DNA: TGTGCTAGTGGACAAGGACTAGCGGGAGTAGGGTTAGCAGATACGCAGTATTTT.

This clonotype occurred a few times. CDR3 in DNA: TGTGCCAGCAGCTTCCGGGACAGGGGGTACAATGAGCAGTTCTTC. Residues: CASSFRDRGYNEQFF. The gene calls are TRBV5-4 and TRBJ2-1; 11 nucleotides align to TRBD1. The J segment lost 4 bases and the V segment lost 2 bases, leaving 2 bases of the junction unmatched. The CDR3 extends over 15 amino acids. In germline, CDR1 is SGHNT, CDR2 YYREEE (reference sequence).

The sample holds a few counts of this clonotype. One end of the junction varies from germline; a read error may be responsible. The J gene is TRBJ2-1, the V gene TRBV6-6; no firm D call. Germline V gives CDR1 MNHNY, CDR2 SVGAGI (reference sequence). This CDR3 has 11 amino acids. The CDR3 here is CVSSPLDEQFF. In nucleotides, the CDR3 is TGTGTCAGCAGTCCTTTGGATGAGCAGTTCTTC.

This clonotype was counted ten times or more. The genes are TRBV6-6 and TRBJ1-1; D is unresolved. The CDR3 is 13 residues long. In germline, CDR1 is MNHNY, CDR2 SVGAGI (reference sequence). V lost 4 bases and J 7 bases, leaving 13 bases between the germline ends. CDR3 sequence: CASSFTDEREAFF. The CDR3 DNA sequence: TGTGCCAGCAGTTTTACAGACGAGCGTGAAGCTTTCTTT.

Turning to this clonotype: This CDR3 fails to terminate in the conserved phenylalanine or tryptophan, so it likely reflects a read error. This sequence joins TRBV5-1 and TRBJ2-3, with D possibly matching TRBD2 (5 bases). The CDR3 extends over 16 amino acids. Germline V CDR1 and CDR2: SGHRS, YFSETQ. V lost 0 bases, J lost 3 bases, and 14 bases lay in between. The CDR3, as DNA: TGCGCCAGCAGCTTGGATCGGGGTAAATGGACAGATACGCAGTATCTT. Amino acids: CASSLDRGKWTDTQYL.

About this clonotype: One end of the junction does not line up with germline, which may come from a read error. The chain joins TRBV11-2 to TRBJ2-7; D is unclear. The CDR3 contains 12 residues. In germline, CDR1 is SGHAT, CDR2 FQNNGV. CDR3 region: CACSLAAHEQYF. The CDR3 DNA reads as TGTGCCTGCAGCTTAGCAGCGCACGAGCAGTACTTC.

Of note for this clonotype: A much larger clonotype is one base distant, so this may be a read error. V usage is TRBV6-5 and J usage is TRBJ2-7; D is possibly TRBD2 (5 bases). V was clipped by 7 bases and J by 5 bases, with 24 bases between them. Germline V gene data show CDR1 as MNHEY and CDR2 as SVGAGI. The CDR3 runs 16 residues. For the CDR3, the DNA is TGTGCCAGCACTCTCGGGCAGGTTAAGGTCGGGGACGAGCAGTACTTC. Residues: CASTLGQVKVGDEQYF.

The chain is built from TRBV12-3 or TRBV12-4 and TRBJ2-1; 12 bases map to TRBD2. The V gene end was trimmed by 7 bases and the J gene end by 7 bases; junction bases not matched to a gene: 11. The CDR3 extends over 16 amino acids. The CDR3 spells CASTTSGSRVVNEQFF. The CDR3 DNA sequence: TGTGCCAGCACGACTAGCGGGAGTAGAGTAGTGAATGAGCAGTTCTTC.

V gene TRBV12-3 or TRBV12-4 combines with J gene TRBJ2-2; D perhaps matches TRBD2 (5 bases). With 2 bases removed from V and 4 bases from J, the gap between germline ends came to 8 bases. The CDR3 sequence is 14 residues long. The CDR3 DNA is TGTGCCAGCAGTTTAAATGCGGGCACCGGGGAGCTGTTTTTT. Amino acid sequence: CASSLNAGTGELFF.